This TCR beta chain was found in a study of T cells in Graves' hyperthyroidism and ophthalmopathy. Authors of the study amplified TCR beta CDR3 regions from RNA transcripts. First-round RT-PCR of the TCR CDR3 relied on the HTBI primer set. One entry per CDR3 protein results from TCRdb running MiXCR on the multiplex PCR reads. In the table there are approximately 400,000 distinct CDR3 sequences, roughly 14% of which are singletons. This clonotype has only a few counts. This TCR came from a woman in her 30s with Graves' ophthalmopathy. Sequenced material: blood.

This CDR3 reads CASSQDRLAGEDEQFF. Here the CDR3 DNA reads TGCGCCAGCAGCCAAGATAGGCTAGCGGGGGAGGATGAGCAGTTCTTC. The chain is built from TRBV4-1 and TRBJ2-1, with 10 bases that match TRBD2. Germline CDR1 and CDR2: MGHRA and YSYEKL. J gave up 8 bases and V 0 bases, and 7 bases lay outside the gene matches. This CDR3 comprises 16 residues.